This is a list of T cell receptor beta chains from one sample in a study of early T cells in non-severe SARS-CoV-2 infection. Each CDR3 protein gets one entry after TCRdb re-called the 5' RACE reads with MiXCR. Of more than 65,000 distinct CDR3 sequences detected, around 13% appear once; the ten largest clones hold approximately 5%. Source material: whole blood. The receptors shown here come from an adult who was a healthcare worker with PCR-confirmed SARS-CoV-2 infection or an uninfected control (not recorded which). The CDR3 runs from the conserved cysteine through the conserved F or W. A clone size is listed for some rows: how often the clone was seen (once, few, many), or a class if it is expanded.

>13|TRBV25-1|TRBJ2-1|many
CASSPPGQPGSFF
>15|TRBV29-1|TRBJ1-5|.
CSVPLTPNSNQPQHF
>17|TRBV5-5|TRBJ2-3|.
CASSLGSGRAHVDTQYF
>12|TRBV20-1|TRBJ2-7|.
CSARVSGYEQYF
>15|TRBV20-1|TRBJ2-7|.
CSARDTDRPTYEQYF
>14|TRBV21-1|TRBJ1-4|.
CASSKRDSSEKLFF
>13|TRBV6-5|TRBJ1-1|.
CASQTGENTEAFF
>15|TRBV7-2|TRBJ1-1|many
CASSLGGTGATEAFF
>15|TRBV6-2/TRBV6-3|TRBJ2-3|many
CASRDRDRGTDTQYF
>14|TRBV5-1|TRBJ2-7|.
CASSTLSRPYEQYF
>17|TRBV11-3|TRBJ2-2|.
CASSLDLNGLITGELFF
>15|TRBV3-1|TRBJ2-3|many
CASSPGLGASDTQYF
>14|TRBV11-2|TRBJ2-3|many
CASSFGTSGDTQYF
>12|TRBV29-1|TRBJ2-7|many
CSVVGVYHEQYF
>15|TRBV7-6|TRBJ1-1|many
CASSPPGRPNTEAFF
>13|TRBV3-1|TRBJ1-2|many
CASSRVEQGGYTF
>14|TRBV3-1|TRBJ2-2|many
CASNGQGAIGELFF
>13|TRBV10-3|TRBJ2-1|many
CAISGHRDDEQFF
>13|TRBV30|TRBJ1-6|many
CAWSGDEDSPLHF
>15|TRBV15|TRBJ1-3|few
CATSRDLGDGNTIYF
>14|TRBV29-1|TRBJ1-1|few
CSVESGNLNTEAFF
>12|TRBV12-3/TRBV12-4|TRBJ2-7|medium-sized
CASSTTAYEQYF
>17|TRBV12-3/TRBV12-4|TRBJ2-3|many
CASSTTSGSSRRDTQYF
>15|TRBV4-3|TRBJ1-5|many
CASSHHREYNQPQHF
>15|TRBV27|TRBJ2-7|many
CASSRSRGSTYEQYF
>13|TRBV7-2|TRBJ1-1|many
CASSLYKNTEAFF
>14|TRBV18|TRBJ2-1|.
CASSPPGQINEQFF
>15|TRBV7-2|TRBJ2-1|.
CASSSAGQGGLRQFF
>14|TRBV7-2|TRBJ1-5|many
CASTLRGPNQPQHF
>11|TRBV7-2|TRBJ2-5|many
CASSLAETQYF
>14|TRBV7-8|TRBJ2-7|many
CASSLRGRPYEQYF
>16|TRBV7-3|TRBJ2-1|few
CASSLFEGGSYNEQFF
>12|TRBV11-3|TRBJ2-7|.
CASSWTRGEQYF
>14|TRBV11-2|TRBJ1-1|many
CASTRLRGNTEAFF
>13|TRBV7-9|TRBJ1-1|many
CAATPGSNTEAFF
>13|TRBV11-2|TRBJ1-1|many
CASSLGMTGAAFF
>12|TRBV7-2|TRBJ2-7|few
CASSKDPYEQYF
>15|TRBV2|TRBJ2-2|few
CASRKRREDTGELFF
>16|TRBV18|TRBJ2-3|many
CASSPPGTGATDTQYF
>11|TRBV5-6|TRBJ1-6|few
CASSKNSPLHF
>13|TRBV7-3|TRBJ1-2|few
CASSPGANYGYTF
>16|TRBV12-3/TRBV12-4|TRBJ2-3|few
CASSLDRGAYTDTQYF
>15|TRBV18|TRBJ2-3|.
CASSPSLRGTDTQYF
>13|TRBV5-1|TRBJ1-1|many
CASSLRVTSEAFF
>17|TRBV9|TRBJ1-3|.
CASSVGGGRSTGNTIYF
>16|TRBV9|TRBJ2-2|few
CASSNRDRGYTGELFF
>10|TRBV29-1|TRBJ2-7|.
CSVEDYEQYF
>14|TRBV9|TRBJ1-2|.
CASRGPGRTYGYTF
>13|TRBV5-6|TRBJ2-4|.
CARSFDRKNIQYF